Presented here are 29 T cell receptor beta chains from one specimen sequenced in a study of T cell repertoires in cytomegalovirus infection. TCRdb independently ran MiXCR on the reads; one entry per CDR3 protein. This table has under 500,000 distinct CDR3 sequences, about 42% appearing once. These receptors' targets are unknown. The sequences come from cultured PBMCs, collected from culture after CMV antigen stimulation. The origin of the receptors is a human donor in good health (CMV status not recorded). Some clones in this sample may be carry-over from other donors' samples.

This clonotype was detected a few times. The chain combines TRBV6-2 or TRBV6-3 with TRBJ2-2, with D perhaps being TRBD1 or TRBD2 (5 bases each). This CDR3 region has 12 residues. Between the trimmed V and J ends, which lost 6 bases and 9 bases, there was a span of 11 bases. The germline V gene has CDR1 MNHEY and CDR2 SVGEGT. CDR3 protein: CASSLGTRELFF. Here the CDR3 DNA reads TGTGCCAGCAGCCTCGGGACCAGGGAGCTGTTTTTT.

This sequence joins TRBV5-1 and TRBJ1-2; D possibly corresponds to TRBD1 (5 bases). Trimming pared 4 bases from V and 4 bases from J, leaving 17 bases between. The CDR3 loop spans 15 amino acids. In germline, CDR1 is SGHRS, CDR2 YFSETQ. This CDR3 is CASSDGRGSLYGYTF. The CDR3 DNA reads as TGCGCCAGCAGCGACGGGAGGGGATCTCTCTATGGCTACACCTTC.

This clonotype turned up a few times. CDR3 in amino acids: CASSLGAPGYEQYF. CDR3 nucleotide sequence: TGTGCCAGCAGCTTAGGCGCGCCAGGCTACGAGCAGTACTTC. This chain links TRBV7-2 with TRBJ2-7; D is unresolved. Germline values: CDR1 SGHTA, CDR2 FQGNSA. The length of the CDR3 is 14 residues. Trimming cost V 1 base and J 3 bases, with 10 bases left between them.

V is TRBV7-6 and J is TRBJ2-1; D may be TRBD1 (6 bases). Deletions cut 5 bases from V and 9 bases from J, with 20 bases between. In germline, CDR1 is SGHVS, CDR2 FNYEAQ. This CDR3 spans 15 amino acids. CDR3 in amino acids: CASSPLENRAGEQFF. The DNA for the CDR3 is TGTGCCAGCAGCCCCCTTGAGAACAGGGCAGGTGAGCAGTTCTTC.

The rearrangement uses TRBV12-3 or TRBV12-4 and TRBJ1-1; weak D call: TRBD1 (6 bases). Trimming left V 6 bases short and J 5 bases short, with 16 bases between. The CDR3 covers 14 residues. Here the CDR3 reads CASSLLGGPTEAFF. Written as DNA, the CDR3 is TGTGCCAGCAGCCTGCTCGGGGGGCCAACTGAAGCTTTCTTT.

The chain couples TRBV12-3 or TRBV12-4 to TRBJ1-5; no clear D gene. The CDR3 length is 12 residues. Trimming removed 6 bases at V and 6 bases at J, with 9 bases between. The CDR3 DNA reads as TGTGCCAGCAGCCGTTCAGTTCAGCCCCAGCATTTT. Amino acids: CASSRSVQPQHF.

This clonotype was observed a few times. V is TRBV7-2 and J is TRBJ1-4, with a tentative D call TRBD1 (5 bases). In germline, CDR1 is SGHTA, CDR2 FQGNSA. The length of the CDR3 is 15 residues. The germline V and J ends were trimmed by 4 bases and 8 bases, with 17 bases remaining between them. The DNA for the CDR3 is TGTGCCAGCAGCTCAGAACCGGGACGTGGCGAAAAACTGTTTTTT. This encodes CASSSEPGRGEKLFF.

The CDR3, as DNA: TGTGCCAGCAGTGAATCCTGGACAGGTCGAGGGGCTTTCTTT. This codes for CASSESWTGRGAFF. The V gene is TRBV25-1, the J gene TRBJ1-1; 7 bases map to TRBD1. V lost 1 base to trimming and J lost 11 bases; unmatched junction nucleotides: 10. The CDR3 is 14 amino acids. The germline gives CDR1 MGHDK, CDR2 SYGVNS.

This sequence joins TRBV27 and TRBJ2-7; D is undetermined. This CDR3 spans 13 amino acids. Germline values: CDR1 MNHEY, CDR2 SMNVEV (reference sequence). The ends were cut back, 3 bases at V and 1 base at J, with 7 bases in the middle. CDR3 region: CASSFMGSYEQYF. The CDR3 nucleotides are TGTGCCAGCAGTTTCATGGGGTCCTACGAGCAGTACTTC.

CDR3 protein: CASSLQGGKNEQFF. CDR3 sequence (DNA): TGTGCCAGCAGCCTTCAGGGGGGCAAAAATGAGCAGTTCTTC. The chain combines TRBV7-6 with TRBJ2-1; D perhaps matches TRBD1 (7 bases). Germline V CDR1 and CDR2: SGHVS, FNYEAQ. V lost 5 bases to trimming and J lost 7 bases, with 15 bases between them. The CDR3 covers 14 residues.

This clonotype was detected once. Since no conserved phenylalanine or tryptophan closes the CDR3, a read error is the likely cause. The V gene is TRBV7-6, the J gene TRBJ2-7; 9 bases are shared with TRBD2. V shed 2 bases and J 4 bases; nucleotides not matched to a gene: 12. The CDR3 runs to 17 residues. CDR1 and CDR2 (germline): SGHVS, FNYEAQ. DNA for the CDR3: TGTGCCAGCAGCTTACGGGTCGGGCGCGGGGGGGTTTACGAGCAGTACTTA. Protein product: CASSLRVGRGGVYEQYL.

The chain combines TRBV6-2 or TRBV6-3 with TRBJ2-2; 8 bases agree with TRBD2. The CDR3 loop spans 16 amino acids. V gave up 3 bases and J gave up 6 bases; unmatched junction bases: 9. Germline V CDR1 and CDR2: MNHEY, SVGEGT. This chain's CDR3 is CASSYRSGSLPGELFF. As DNA, the CDR3 is TGTGCCAGCAGTTATAGAAGCGGGAGTCTCCCCGGGGAGCTGTTTTTT.

The rearrangement joins TRBV20-1 to TRBJ2-7; no definite D call. Germline CDR1 reads DFQATT; CDR2 reads SNEGSKA (reference sequence). The CDR3 totals 13 residues. V shed 4 bases and J shed 2 bases, with 12 bases lying between them. CDR3 region: CSAIVTGPYEQYF. CDR3 DNA: TGCAGTGCTATTGTGACGGGCCCCTACGAGCAGTACTTC.

This clonotype was seen a handful of times. The rearrangement joins TRBV12-3 or TRBV12-4 to TRBJ1-2, with 7 bases that match TRBD1. V shed 6 bases, J shed 6 bases, and the junction held 1 base outside the gene matches. The CDR3 is 11 residues long. In DNA, the CDR3 is TGTGCCAGCAGAACAGGGGATGGCTACACCTTC. It specifies CASRTGDGYTF.

This clonotype has just a few counts. The rearrangement joins TRBV7-2 to TRBJ2-2; TRBD1 or TRBD2 may be the D gene (5 bases each). V was clipped by 2 bases and J by 3 bases, with 10 bases between them. Germline CDR1 reads SGHTA; CDR2 reads FQGNSA. CDR3 length: 15 amino acids. The CDR3 is CASSLRGVDTGELFF. Written as DNA, the CDR3 is TGTGCCAGCAGCTTAAGAGGGGTTGACACCGGGGAGCTGTTTTTT.

This chain uses TRBV2 with TRBJ2-1; the match to TRBD2 covers 8 bases. CDR3 length: 16 amino acids. From germline, CDR1 is SNHLY and CDR2 FYNNEI. The junction had 10 bases not matched to a gene; V was cut back by 5 bases and J by 4 bases. CDR3 amino acids: CASSPLGAGAYNEQFF. The CDR3 DNA follows: TGTGCCAGCAGTCCGTTGGGAGCGGGAGCTTACAATGAGCAGTTCTTC.

The J gene is TRBJ2-7, the V gene TRBV5-1; tentatively, D is TRBD1 or TRBD2 (5 bases each). Trimming shortened V by 2 bases and J by 5 bases, and 14 bases separated the two germline ends. CDR1 and CDR2 (germline): SGHRS, YFSETQ. The CDR3 covers 14 residues. The CDR3 DNA follows: TGCGCCAGCAGCTTAGGGACCCCGGATGACGAGCAGTACTTC. As protein: CASSLGTPDDEQYF.

CDR3: CASSQEKGPPRDTQYF. Written as DNA, the CDR3 is TGCGCCAGCAGCCAAGAGAAGGGTCCCCCCAGAGATACGCAGTATTTT. The gene calls are TRBV4-1 and TRBJ2-3; no clear D gene. Germline CDR1 is MGHRA and CDR2 is YSYEKL. Deletions cut 0 bases from V and 5 bases from J, with 15 bases between. The CDR3 length is 16 residues.

This clonotype showed up just a few times. The CDR3 nucleotides read TGTGCCAGCAGCTTAGTGGCTAGCCGCTACGAGCAGTACTTC. The encoded protein is CASSLVASRYEQYF. V gene TRBV7-2 combines with J gene TRBJ2-7; TRBD2 might be the D (5 bases). The CDR3 loop spans 14 amino acids. The germline gives CDR1 SGHTA, CDR2 FQGNSA. V lost 1 base to trimming and J lost 3 bases, with 10 bases between them.

The chain couples TRBV12-3 or TRBV12-4 to TRBJ2-7; maybe TRBD1 (5 bases). Trimming took off 5 bases at V and 7 bases at J, with 18 bases between the two ends. This CDR3 comprises 14 residues. Written as DNA, the CDR3 is TGTGCCAGCAGTCCCCGGACACAAACTGGGGAGCAGTACTTC. Its protein product is CASSPRTQTGEQYF.

V usage is TRBV7-8 and J usage is TRBJ2-2; no definite D call. Deletions cut 5 bases from V and 1 base from J, with 11 bases between. Germline CDR1 and CDR2: SGHVS and FQNEAQ. This CDR3 has 15 residues. This chain's CDR3 is CASSLGQRNTGELFF. The CDR3 DNA sequence: TGTGCCAGCAGCCTGGGCCAGAGGAACACCGGGGAGCTGTTTTTT.

V usage is TRBV27 and J usage is TRBJ2-5; D not certain. Trimming removed 6 bases from V and 5 bases from J, with 19 bases in between. This CDR3 contains 15 residues. Germline V CDR1 and CDR2: MNHEY, SMNVEV (reference sequence). DNA for the CDR3: TGTGCCAGCAGCTCGACCTTAGGGATCCGGGAGACCCAGTACTTC. Its protein product is CASSSTLGIRETQYF.

This clonotype has a handful of counts. This chain connects TRBV20-1 to TRBJ2-7, with TRBD2 identical over 9 bases. The CDR3 length is 17 residues. Germline trimming cut 4 bases from V and 2 bases from J; bases unmatched to any gene: 15. Germline CDR1 reads DFQATT; CDR2 reads SNEGSKA (reference sequence). The CDR3 region is CSAKALTSGGTTYEQYF. The CDR3, as DNA: TGCAGTGCTAAAGCCCTGACTAGCGGAGGGACAACCTACGAGCAGTACTTC.

CDR3 protein: CASSRGPWGLADSTDTQYF. In DNA form, the CDR3 reads TGTGCCAGCAGTCGGGGGCCGTGGGGACTAGCGGACAGCACAGATACGCAGTATTTT. V and J are TRBV12-3 or TRBV12-4 and TRBJ2-3; TRBD2 matches 11 bases. CDR3 length: 19 amino acids. J was trimmed by 0 bases and V by 5 bases; bases with no gene match: 13.

This clonotype has just a few counts. The chain employs TRBV20-1 and TRBJ2-3; D is perhaps TRBD2 (6 bases). Germline V gene lookup returns CDR1 DFQATT and CDR2 SNEGSKA (reference sequence). This CDR3 has 15 residues. Trimming cost V 0 bases and J 3 bases, with 13 bases left between them. CDR3 loop: CSARDRRAVTDTQYF. In DNA, the CDR3 is TGCAGTGCTAGAGACCGGAGGGCAGTTACAGATACGCAGTATTTT.

The chain has TRBV10-3 and TRBJ2-2; 11 bases are shared with TRBD2. In germline, CDR1 is ENHRY, CDR2 SYGVKD. J gave up 6 bases and V 10 bases, and 7 bases lay outside the gene matches. The CDR3 spans 14 residues. CDR3 in amino acids: CATRDSGGAGELFF. CDR3 DNA sequence: TGTGCCACACGGGATAGCGGGGGGGCCGGGGAGCTGTTTTTT.

The chain carries TRBV20-1 and TRBJ1-6; D is possibly TRBD1 (6 bases). Germline CDR1 is DFQATT and CDR2 is SNEGSKA (reference sequence). V lost 3 bases and J lost 3, with 21 bases in between. This CDR3 spans 18 amino acids. As DNA, the CDR3 is TGCAGTGCTAGCAGGGACAACATAATCCTCGACTATAATTCACCCCTCCACTTT. Its protein is CSASRDNIILDYNSPLHF.

This clonotype was seen a handful of times. The CDR3: CASSPEGGSYNEQFF. The DNA of the CDR3 is TGTGCCAGCTCTCCGGAAGGCGGCTCCTACAATGAGCAGTTCTTC. The genes are TRBV18 and TRBJ2-1, with D unresolved. This CDR3 contains 15 residues. V shed 6 bases and J shed 0 bases, with 12 bases lying between them. The V gene's germline CDR1 is KGHSH and CDR2 LQKENI.

This clonotype was recorded only once. The chain's CDR3 is CAINPGPDYNSPLHF. The CDR3 DNA sequence: TGTGCCATCAACCCGGGACCGGATTATAATTCACCCCTCCACTTT. This chain uses TRBV10-3 with TRBJ1-6, with TRBD1 as a possible D gene (5 bases). The CDR3 totals 15 residues. Trimming took off 7 bases at V and 4 bases at J, with 14 bases between the two ends. Per the germline V gene, CDR1 is ENHRY and CDR2 is SYGVKD.